The count of the clone carrying this TCR beta chain is one. V lost 1 base to trimming and J lost 5 bases; unmatched junction nucleotides: 12. Germline CDR1 MNHNS, CDR2 SASEGT. There are 17 residues in the CDR3. The sample originates from a study of blood T cell repertoires in COVID-19. Original methodology: How many nucleated cells were present was estimated from reference gene primer amplification. The repertoire was sequenced with immunoSEQ multiplex PCR; TCRdb's copy has only in-frame clones and lacks some. V and J calls and clone size follow that table, whereas D and trimming were derived from the DNA. The repertoire has over 250,000 clones, about 85% of them found once; the top ten carry about an eighth.

The V gene is TRBV6-1, the J gene TRBJ1-1; TRBD1 matches at 8 bases. The sample taken for sequencing was peripheral blood. This TCR derives from a human donor in a cohort sampled during active COVID-19. Here the CDR3 DNA reads TGTGCCAGCAGTGAAGTGGGTGCAGGGGGCGCGGGAACTGAAGCTTTCTTT. Its protein is CASSEVGAGGAGTEAFF.